This TCR beta chain was recorded in a study of CD8+CD57+ T cells in acquired aplastic anemia. Study-wide context: The mean DNA yield obtained from sorted CD4+ and CD8+ cells came to about 3 ug. Overall study results and limits: The number of CD8+ CDR3 sequences shared by patients and controls was 25 to 35. Patients were compared with controls for CD8+ Simpson's diversity, and no significant difference emerged.

Worth noting for this clonotype: As yet, its antigen is unknown.

The template used for profiling TCR beta VDJ and CDR3 was genomic DNA. TCRdb called the reads again in MiXCR, with one record for every CDR3 protein. The table shows 190,000 or so distinct CDR3 sequences, with over 55% occurring only once. Germline V gene lookup returns CDR1 LNHNV and CDR2 YYDKDF (reference sequence). Trimming took off 2 bases at V and 5 bases at J, with 9 bases between the two ends. This CDR3 has 13 residues. The chain combines TRBV15 with TRBJ2-5, with D unresolved. This TCR came from a human donor in good health. The material sequenced was sorted CD4+, CD8+, or CD8+CD57+ T cells (not recorded which) from PBMCs. DNA for the CDR3: TGTGCCACCAGCAGAAACATCGGGGAGACCCAGTACTTC. Encoded protein: CATSRNIGETQYF. Looking up the rest from reference TRBV15 and TRBJ2-5 gives the full variable domain: DAMVIQNPRYQVTQFGKPVTLSCSQTLNHNVMYWYQQKSSQAPKLLFHYYDKDFNNEADTPDNFQSRRPNTSFCFLDIRSPGLGDTAMYLCATSRNIGETQYFGPGTRLLVL.